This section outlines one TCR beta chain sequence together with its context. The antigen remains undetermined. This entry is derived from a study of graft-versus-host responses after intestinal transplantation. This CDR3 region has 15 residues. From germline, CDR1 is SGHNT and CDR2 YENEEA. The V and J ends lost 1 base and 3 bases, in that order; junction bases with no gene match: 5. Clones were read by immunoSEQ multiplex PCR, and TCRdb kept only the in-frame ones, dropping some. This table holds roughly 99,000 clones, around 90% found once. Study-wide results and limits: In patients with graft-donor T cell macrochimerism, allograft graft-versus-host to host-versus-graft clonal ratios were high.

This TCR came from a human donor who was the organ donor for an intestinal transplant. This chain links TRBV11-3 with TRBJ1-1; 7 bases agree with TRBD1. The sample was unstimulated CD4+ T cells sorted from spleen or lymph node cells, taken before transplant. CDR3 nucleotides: TGTGCCAGCAGCTTAGCGGACAGGAGGGACACTGAAGCTTTCTTT. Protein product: CASSLADRRDTEAFF.